This TCR beta chain is drawn from a study of cytotoxic CD8 clonotypes in ibrutinib-treated CLL. Study details: Treatment had run for a median roughly eleven months, range 6 to 36, when response samples were taken.

This table comes from immunoSEQ multiplex PCR, and its TCRdb copy is limited to in-frame clones, with some not included. The table lists roughly 250,000 clones, less than 75% of them singletons. CDR3 length: 13 amino acids. V shed 3 bases and J 6 bases; nucleotides not matched to a gene: 4. Germline lookup yields CDR1 SQVTM and CDR2 ANQGSEA. Cryopreserved PBMCs supplied 2 to 2.5 micrograms of genomic DNA for TCR beta libraries. This sequence originates from a human donor with chronic lymphocytic leukemia. The rearrangement links TRBV29-1 to TRBJ2-3, with 9 bases that match TRBD2. Material: PBMCs, obtained after 24 months of ibrutinib treatment. The CDR3 DNA sequence: TGCAGCGTTGATAGCGGGAGAGGGGATACGCAGTATTTT. Translating gives CSVDSGRGDTQYF.